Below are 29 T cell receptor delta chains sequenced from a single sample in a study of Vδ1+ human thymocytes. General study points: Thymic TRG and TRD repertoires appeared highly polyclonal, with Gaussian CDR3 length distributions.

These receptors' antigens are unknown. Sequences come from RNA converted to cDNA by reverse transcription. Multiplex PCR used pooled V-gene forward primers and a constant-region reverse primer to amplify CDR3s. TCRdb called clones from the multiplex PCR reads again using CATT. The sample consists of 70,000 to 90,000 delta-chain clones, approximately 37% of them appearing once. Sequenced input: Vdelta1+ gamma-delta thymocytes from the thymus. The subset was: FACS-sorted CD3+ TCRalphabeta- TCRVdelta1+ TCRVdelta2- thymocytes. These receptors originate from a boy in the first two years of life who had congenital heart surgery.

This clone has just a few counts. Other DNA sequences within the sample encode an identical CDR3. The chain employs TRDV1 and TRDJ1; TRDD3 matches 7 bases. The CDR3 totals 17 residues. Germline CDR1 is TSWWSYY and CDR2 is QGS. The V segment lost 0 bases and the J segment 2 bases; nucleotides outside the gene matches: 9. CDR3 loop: CALGELKRLWGTDKLIF. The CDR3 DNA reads TGTGCTCTTGGGGAACTAAAGAGACTCTGGGGGACCGATAAACTCATCTTT.

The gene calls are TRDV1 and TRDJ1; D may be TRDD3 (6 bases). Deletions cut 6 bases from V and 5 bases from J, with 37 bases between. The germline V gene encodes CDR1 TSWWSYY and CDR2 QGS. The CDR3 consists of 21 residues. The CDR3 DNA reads TGTGCTCTTGGATTTACTTTACCTACGAAACAAGGGGGACGCCTTCTAGATAAACTCATCTTT. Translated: CALGFTLPTKQGGRLLDKLIF.

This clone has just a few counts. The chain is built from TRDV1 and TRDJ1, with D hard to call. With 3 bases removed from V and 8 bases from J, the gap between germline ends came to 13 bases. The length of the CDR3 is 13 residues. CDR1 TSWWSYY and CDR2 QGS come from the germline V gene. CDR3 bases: TGTGCTCTTGGGGATTTTATCTCCAACAAACTCATCTTT. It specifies CALGDFISNKLIF.

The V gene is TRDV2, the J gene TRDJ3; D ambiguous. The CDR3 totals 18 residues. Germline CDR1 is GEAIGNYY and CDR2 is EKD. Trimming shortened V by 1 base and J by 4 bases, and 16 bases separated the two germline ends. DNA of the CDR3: TGTGCCTGTGACACTCTACTATATCTGTGGTGGGACACCCGACAGATGTTTTTC. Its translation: CACDTLLYLWWDTRQMFF.

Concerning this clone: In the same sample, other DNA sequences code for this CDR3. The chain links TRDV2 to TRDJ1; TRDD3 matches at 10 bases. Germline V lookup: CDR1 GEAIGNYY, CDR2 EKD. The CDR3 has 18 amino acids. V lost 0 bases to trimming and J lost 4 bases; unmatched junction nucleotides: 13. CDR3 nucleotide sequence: TGTGCCTGTGACACCGGGCGTACCGGGGGATACGCCATCGATAAACTCATCTTT. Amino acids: CACDTGRTGGYAIDKLIF.

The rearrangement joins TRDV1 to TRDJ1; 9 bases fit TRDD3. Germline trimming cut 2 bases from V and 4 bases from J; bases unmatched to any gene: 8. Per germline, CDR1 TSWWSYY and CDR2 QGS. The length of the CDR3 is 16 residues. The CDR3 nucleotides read TGTGCTCTTGGGGAATTTATCTGGGGGATCGACGATAAACTCATCTTT. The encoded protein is CALGEFIWGIDDKLIF.

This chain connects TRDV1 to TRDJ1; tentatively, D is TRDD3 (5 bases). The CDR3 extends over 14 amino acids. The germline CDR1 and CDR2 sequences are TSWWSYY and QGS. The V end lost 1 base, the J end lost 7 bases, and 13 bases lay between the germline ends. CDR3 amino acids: CALGERPSGGKLIF. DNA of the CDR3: TGTGCTCTTGGGGAACGACCCTCCGGGGGTAAACTCATCTTT.

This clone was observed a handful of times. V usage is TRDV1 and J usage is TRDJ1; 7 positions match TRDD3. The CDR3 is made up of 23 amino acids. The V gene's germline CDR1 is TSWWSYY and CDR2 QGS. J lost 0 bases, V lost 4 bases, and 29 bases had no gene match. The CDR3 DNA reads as TGTGCTCTTGGGGTACCCCCCTCCGGTGGCCGCGGGCCCTGGGGGTCTTACACCGATAAACTCATCTTT. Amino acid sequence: CALGVPPSGGRGPWGSYTDKLIF.

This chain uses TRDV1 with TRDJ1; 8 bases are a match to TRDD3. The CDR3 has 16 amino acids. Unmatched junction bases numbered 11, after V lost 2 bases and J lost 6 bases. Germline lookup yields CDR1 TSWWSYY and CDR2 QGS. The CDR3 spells CALGESLRGDKYKLIF. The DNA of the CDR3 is TGTGCTCTTGGGGAAAGTTTGCGGGGGGATAAGTATAAACTCATCTTT.

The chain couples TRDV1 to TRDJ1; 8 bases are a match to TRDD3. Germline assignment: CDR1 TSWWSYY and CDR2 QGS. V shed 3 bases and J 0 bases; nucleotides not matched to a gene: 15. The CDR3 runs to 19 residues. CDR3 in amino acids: CALGDVAVLGVAYTDKLIF. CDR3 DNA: TGTGCTCTTGGGGACGTAGCAGTACTGGGGGTCGCGTACACCGATAAACTCATCTTT.

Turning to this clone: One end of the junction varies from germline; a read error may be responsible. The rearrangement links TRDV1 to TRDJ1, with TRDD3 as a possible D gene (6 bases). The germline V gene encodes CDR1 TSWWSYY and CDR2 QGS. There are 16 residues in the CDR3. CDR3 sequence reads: CALGELLGVHTDRLIF. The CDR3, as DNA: TGTGCTCTTGGGGAACTGTTGGGGGTCCACACCGATAGACTCATCTTT.

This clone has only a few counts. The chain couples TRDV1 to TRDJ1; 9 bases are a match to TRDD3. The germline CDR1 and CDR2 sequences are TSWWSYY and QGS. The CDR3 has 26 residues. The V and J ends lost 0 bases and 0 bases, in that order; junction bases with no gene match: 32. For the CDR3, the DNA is TGTGCTCTTGGGGAACTACCGCTATTTCAGGTCGGTACTGGTTGGGGATACGCCGGACACACCGATAAACTCATCTTT. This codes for CALGELPLFQVGTGWGYAGHTDKLIF.

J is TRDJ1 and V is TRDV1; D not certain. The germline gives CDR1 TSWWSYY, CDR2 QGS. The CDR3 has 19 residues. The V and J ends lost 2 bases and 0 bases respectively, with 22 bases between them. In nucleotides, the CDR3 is TGTGCTCTTGGGGAAAGACCCATCGGGCCTGGACTATACACCGATAAACTCATCTTT. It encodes CALGERPIGPGLYTDKLIF.

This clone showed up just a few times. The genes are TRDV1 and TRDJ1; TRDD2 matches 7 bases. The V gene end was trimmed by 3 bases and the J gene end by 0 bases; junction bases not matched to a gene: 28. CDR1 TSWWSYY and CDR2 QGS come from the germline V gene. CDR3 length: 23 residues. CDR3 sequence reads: CALGDLSSYLHVVGFPYTDKLIF. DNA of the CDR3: TGTGCTCTTGGGGACTTGAGTTCCTACCTTCACGTGGTGGGGTTCCCCTACACCGATAAACTCATCTTT.

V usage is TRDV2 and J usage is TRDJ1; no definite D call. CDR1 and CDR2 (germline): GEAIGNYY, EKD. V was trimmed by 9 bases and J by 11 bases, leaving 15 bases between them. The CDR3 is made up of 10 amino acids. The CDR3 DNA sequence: TGTGCCAGCTACACCGCTAACCTCATCTTT. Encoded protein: CASYTANLIF.

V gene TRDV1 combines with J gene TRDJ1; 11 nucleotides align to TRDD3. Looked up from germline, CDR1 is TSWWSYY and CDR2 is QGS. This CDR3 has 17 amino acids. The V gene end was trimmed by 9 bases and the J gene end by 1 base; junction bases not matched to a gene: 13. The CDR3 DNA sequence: TGTGCTCTGTTGCTTCCTCTGGGGGATACTTCCACCGATAAACTCATCTTT. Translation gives CALLLPLGDTSTDKLIF.

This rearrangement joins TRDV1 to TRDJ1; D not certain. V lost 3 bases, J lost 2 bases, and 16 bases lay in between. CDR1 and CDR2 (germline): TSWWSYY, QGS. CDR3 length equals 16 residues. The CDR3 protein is CALGDGARELTDKLIF. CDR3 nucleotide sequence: TGTGCTCTTGGGGATGGAGCACGAGAGCTGACCGATAAACTCATCTTT.

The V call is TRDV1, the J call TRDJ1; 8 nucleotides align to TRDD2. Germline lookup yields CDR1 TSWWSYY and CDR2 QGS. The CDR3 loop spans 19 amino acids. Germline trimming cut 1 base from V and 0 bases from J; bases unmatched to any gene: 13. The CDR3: CALGEPGASYLTYTDKLIF. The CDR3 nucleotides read TGTGCTCTTGGGGAACCGGGGGCTTCCTACCTTACCTACACCGATAAACTCATCTTT.

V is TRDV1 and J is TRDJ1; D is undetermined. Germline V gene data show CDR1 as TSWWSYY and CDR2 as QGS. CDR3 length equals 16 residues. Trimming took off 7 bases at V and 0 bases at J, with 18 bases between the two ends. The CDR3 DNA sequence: TGTGCTCTTGCTGATTTCCCCGACCTCAACACCGATAAACTCATCTTT. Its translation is CALADFPDLNTDKLIF.

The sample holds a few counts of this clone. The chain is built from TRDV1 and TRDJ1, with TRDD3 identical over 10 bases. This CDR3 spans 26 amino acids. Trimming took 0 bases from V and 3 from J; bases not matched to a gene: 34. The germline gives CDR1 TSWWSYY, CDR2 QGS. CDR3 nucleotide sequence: TGTGCTCTTGGGGAACTGGCGCATCCCCGTACTGAGCCTTCCGTACTGGGGGATCCGAGTCCCGATAAACTCATCTTT. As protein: CALGELAHPRTEPSVLGDPSPDKLIF.

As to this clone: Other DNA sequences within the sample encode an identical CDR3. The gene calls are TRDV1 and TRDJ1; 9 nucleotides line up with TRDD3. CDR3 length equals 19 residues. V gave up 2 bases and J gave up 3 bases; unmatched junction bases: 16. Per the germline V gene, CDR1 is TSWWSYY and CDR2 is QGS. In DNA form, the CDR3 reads TGTGCTCTTGGGGAATCCTGCCTTCCAAACTGGGGGACCTCCGATAAACTCATCTTT. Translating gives CALGESCLPNWGTSDKLIF.

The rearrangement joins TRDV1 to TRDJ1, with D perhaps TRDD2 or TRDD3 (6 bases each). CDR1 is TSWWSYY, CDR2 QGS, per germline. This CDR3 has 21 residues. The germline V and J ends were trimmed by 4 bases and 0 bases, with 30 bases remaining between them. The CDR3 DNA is TGTGCTCTTGGGGGCCGGCCTTCCACCGTTAAGGGGATTTTTTACACCGATAAACTCATCTTT. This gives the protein CALGGRPSTVKGIFYTDKLIF.

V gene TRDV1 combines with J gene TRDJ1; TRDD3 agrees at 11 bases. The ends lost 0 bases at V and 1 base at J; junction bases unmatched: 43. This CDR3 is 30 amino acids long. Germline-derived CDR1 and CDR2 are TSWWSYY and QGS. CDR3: CALGELVPFPSTGGYHALSQAWGVTDKLIF. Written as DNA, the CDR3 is TGTGCTCTTGGGGAACTAGTTCCCTTTCCATCTACTGGGGGATATCACGCCCTGTCACAAGCGTGGGGGGTCACCGATAAACTCATCTTT.

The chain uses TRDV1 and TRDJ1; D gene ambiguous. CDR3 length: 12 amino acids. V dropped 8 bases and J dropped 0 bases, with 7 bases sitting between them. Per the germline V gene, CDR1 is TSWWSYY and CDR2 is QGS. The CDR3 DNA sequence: TGTGCTCTTACGGGGTACACCGATAAACTCATCTTT. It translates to CALTGYTDKLIF.

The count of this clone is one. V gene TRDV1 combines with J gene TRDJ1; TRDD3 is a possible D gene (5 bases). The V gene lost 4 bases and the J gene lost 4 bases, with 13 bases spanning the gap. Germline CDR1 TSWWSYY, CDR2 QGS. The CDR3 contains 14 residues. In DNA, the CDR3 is TGTGCTCTTGGGGTTGCTGGTGGATACGATAAACTCATCTTT. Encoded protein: CALGVAGGYDKLIF.

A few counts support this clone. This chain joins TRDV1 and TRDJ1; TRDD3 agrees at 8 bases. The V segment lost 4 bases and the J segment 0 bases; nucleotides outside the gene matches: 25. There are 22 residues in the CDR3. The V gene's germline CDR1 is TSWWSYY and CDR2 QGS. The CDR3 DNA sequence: TGTGCTCTTGGGGGGCTCCGGGGTCACCGAGTACTGGGGGTCTCGTACACCGATAAACTCATCTTT. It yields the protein CALGGLRGHRVLGVSYTDKLIF.

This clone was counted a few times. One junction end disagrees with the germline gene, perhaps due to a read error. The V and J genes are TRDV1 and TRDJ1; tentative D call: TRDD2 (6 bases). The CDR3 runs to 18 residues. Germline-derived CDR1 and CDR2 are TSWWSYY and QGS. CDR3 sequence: CALGAYGTPPSYTDILIF. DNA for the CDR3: TGTGCTCTTGGGGCATACGGTACCCCTCCGTCCTACACCGATATACTCATCTTT.

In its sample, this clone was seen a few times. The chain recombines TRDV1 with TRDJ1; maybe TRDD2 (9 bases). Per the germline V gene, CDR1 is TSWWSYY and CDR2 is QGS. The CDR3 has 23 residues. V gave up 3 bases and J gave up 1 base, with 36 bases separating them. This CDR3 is CALGDPPSCPSYEVGDLTDKLIF. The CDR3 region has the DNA TGTGCTCTTGGGGACCCCCCGAGTTGCCCTTCCTACGAGGTGGGGGATCTCACCGATAAACTCATCTTT.

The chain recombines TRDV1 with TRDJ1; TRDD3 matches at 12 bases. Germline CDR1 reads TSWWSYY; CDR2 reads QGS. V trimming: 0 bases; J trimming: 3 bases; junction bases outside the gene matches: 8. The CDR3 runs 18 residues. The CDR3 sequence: CALGELIFTGGYPDKLIF. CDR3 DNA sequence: TGTGCTCTTGGGGAACTCATCTTTACTGGGGGATACCCCGATAAACTCATCTTT.